The source of this T cell receptor beta chain is a study of blood T cell repertoires in COVID-19. Turning to the study itself: Samples taken during acute and convalescent COVID-19 were collected in the United States, Italy and Spain. The cDNA or gDNA used as material had been derived from T cells, B-cell-depleted T cells, or PBMCs.

The CDR3 spans 17 residues. Trimming cost V 4 bases and J 5 bases; bases outside gene matches: 14. Germline CDR1 is SGHTA and CDR2 is FQGNSA. Original processing methods: From reference gene primer amplification, estimates of nucleated cell counts were derived. The repertoire was sequenced with immunoSEQ multiplex PCR; TCRdb's copy has only in-frame clones and lacks some. Clone size and V and J calls were adopted from that table, with D and trimming inferred from the DNA. This sample has roughly 140,000 clones, with 88% found just once. Sequencing was performed on peripheral blood. This chain uses TRBV7-2 with TRBJ2-5, with 9 bases identical to TRBD2. The sequence was obtained from a woman aged 45 to 65 with acute or convalescent COVID-19. The CDR3 bases are TGTGCCAGCAGCTCCTCGGGGCGGGAGGGGCACATTGAGACCCAGTACTTC. Amino acids: CASSSSGREGHIETQYF.